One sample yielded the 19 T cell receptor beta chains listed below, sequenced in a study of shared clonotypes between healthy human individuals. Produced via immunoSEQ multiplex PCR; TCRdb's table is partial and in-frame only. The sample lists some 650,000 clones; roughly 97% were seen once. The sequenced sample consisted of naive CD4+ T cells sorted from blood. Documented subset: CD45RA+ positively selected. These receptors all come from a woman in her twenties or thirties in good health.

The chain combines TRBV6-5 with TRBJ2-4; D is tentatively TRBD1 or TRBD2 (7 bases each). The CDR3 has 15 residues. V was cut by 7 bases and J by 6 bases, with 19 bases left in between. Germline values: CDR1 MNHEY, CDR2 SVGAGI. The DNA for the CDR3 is TGTGCCAGCACCCAGGGGGGGGCTGGGGCAAACATTCAGTACTTC. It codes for CASTQGGAGANIQYF.

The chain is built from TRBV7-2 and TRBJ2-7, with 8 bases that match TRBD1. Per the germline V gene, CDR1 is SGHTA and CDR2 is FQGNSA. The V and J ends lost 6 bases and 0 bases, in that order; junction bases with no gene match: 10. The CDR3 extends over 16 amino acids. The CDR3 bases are TGTGCCAGCAGTCGTACGGAGACAGGGGACTCCTACGAGCAGTACTTC. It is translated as CASSRTETGDSYEQYF.

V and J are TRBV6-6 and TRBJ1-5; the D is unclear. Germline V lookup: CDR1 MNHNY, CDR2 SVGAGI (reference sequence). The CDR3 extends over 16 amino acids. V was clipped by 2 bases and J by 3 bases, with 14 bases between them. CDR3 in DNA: TGTGCCAGCAGTTACCAGAGTGGAGCCCTCAATCAGCCCCAGCATTTT. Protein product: CASSYQSGALNQPQHF.

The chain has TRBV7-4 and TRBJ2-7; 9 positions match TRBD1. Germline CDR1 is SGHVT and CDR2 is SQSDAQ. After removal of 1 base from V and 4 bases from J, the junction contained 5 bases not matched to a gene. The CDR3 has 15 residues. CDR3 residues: CASSLVTGGGYEQYF. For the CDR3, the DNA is TGTGCCAGCAGCTTAGTTACAGGGGGCGGGTACGAGCAGTACTTC.

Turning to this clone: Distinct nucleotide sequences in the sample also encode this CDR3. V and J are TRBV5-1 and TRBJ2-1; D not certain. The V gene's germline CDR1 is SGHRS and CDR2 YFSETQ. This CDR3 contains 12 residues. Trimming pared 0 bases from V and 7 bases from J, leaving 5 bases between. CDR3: CASSLASNEQFF. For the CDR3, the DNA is TGCGCCAGCAGCTTGGCGAGTAATGAGCAGTTCTTC.

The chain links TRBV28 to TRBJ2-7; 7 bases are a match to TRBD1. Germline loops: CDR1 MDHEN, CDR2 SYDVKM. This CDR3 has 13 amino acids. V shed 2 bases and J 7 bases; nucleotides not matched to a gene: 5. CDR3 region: CASSLARGREQYF. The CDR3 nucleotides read TGTGCCAGCAGTTTAGCTAGGGGGCGAGAGCAGTACTTC.

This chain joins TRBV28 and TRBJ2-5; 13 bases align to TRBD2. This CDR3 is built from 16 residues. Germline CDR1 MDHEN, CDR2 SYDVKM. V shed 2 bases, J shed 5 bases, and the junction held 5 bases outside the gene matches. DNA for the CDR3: TGTGCCAGCAGTTTAGGACTAGCGGGAGAGAGGGAGACCCAGTACTTC. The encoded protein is CASSLGLAGERETQYF.

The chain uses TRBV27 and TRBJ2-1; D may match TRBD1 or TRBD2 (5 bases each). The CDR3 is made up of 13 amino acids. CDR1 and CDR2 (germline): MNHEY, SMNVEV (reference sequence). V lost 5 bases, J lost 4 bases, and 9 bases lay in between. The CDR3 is CASSRDPYNEQFF. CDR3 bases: TGTGCCAGCAGTAGGGACCCATACAATGAGCAGTTCTTC.

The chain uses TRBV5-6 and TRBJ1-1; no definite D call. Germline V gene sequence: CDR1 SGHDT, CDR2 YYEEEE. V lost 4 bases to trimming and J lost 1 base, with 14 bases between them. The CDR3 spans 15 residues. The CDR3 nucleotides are TGTGCCAGCAGCACCAAACCTTCGGCGAACACTGAAGCTTTCTTT. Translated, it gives CASSTKPSANTEAFF. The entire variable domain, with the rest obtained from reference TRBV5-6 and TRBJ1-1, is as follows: DAGVTQSPTHLIKTRGQQVTLRCSPKSGHDTVSWYQQALGQGPQFIFQYYEEEERQRGNFPDRFSGHQFPNYSSELNVNALLLGDSALYLCASSTKPSANTEAFFGQGTRLTVV.

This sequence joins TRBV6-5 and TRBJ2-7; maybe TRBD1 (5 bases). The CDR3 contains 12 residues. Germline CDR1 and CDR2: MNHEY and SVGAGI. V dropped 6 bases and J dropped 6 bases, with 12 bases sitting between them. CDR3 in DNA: TGTGCCAGCAGCCCCCAGGGAATCGAGCAGTACTTC. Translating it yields CASSPQGIEQYF.

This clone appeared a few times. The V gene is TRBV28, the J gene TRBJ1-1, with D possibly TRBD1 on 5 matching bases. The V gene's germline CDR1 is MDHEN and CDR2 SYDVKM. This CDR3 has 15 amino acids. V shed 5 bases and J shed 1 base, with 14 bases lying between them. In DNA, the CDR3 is TGTGCCAGCAGTCCCCGGGGACTTACGAACACTGAAGCTTTCTTT. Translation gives CASSPRGLTNTEAFF.

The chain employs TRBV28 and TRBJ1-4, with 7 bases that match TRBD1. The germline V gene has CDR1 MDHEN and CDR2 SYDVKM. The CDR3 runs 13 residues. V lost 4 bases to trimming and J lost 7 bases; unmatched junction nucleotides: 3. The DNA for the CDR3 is TGTGCCAGCAGTTCCGGGACAGCTGAAAAACTGTTTTTT. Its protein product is CASSSGTAEKLFF.

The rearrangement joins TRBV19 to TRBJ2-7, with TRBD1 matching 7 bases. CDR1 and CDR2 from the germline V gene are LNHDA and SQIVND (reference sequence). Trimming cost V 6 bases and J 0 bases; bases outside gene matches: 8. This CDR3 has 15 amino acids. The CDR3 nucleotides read TGTGCCAGTAGCAAGGACAGGAGAAGCTCCTACGAGCAGTACTTC. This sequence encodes CASSKDRRSSYEQYF.

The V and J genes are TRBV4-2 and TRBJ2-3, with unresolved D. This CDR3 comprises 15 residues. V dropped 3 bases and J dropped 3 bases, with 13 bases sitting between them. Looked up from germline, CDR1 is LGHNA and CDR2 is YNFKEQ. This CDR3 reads CASSHHSTYTDTQYF. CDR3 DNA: TGTGCCAGCAGCCATCATTCCACGTATACAGATACGCAGTATTTT.

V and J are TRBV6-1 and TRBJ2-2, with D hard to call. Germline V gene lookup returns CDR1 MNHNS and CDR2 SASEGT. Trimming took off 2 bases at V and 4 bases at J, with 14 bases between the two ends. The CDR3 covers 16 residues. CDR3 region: CASSESGRLLTGELFF. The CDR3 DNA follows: TGTGCCAGCAGTGAAAGTGGGCGGTTACTCACCGGGGAGCTGTTTTTT.

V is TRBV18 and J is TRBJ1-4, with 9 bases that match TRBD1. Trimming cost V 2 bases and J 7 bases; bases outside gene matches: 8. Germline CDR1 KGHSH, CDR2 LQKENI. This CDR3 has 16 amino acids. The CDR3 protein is CASSPSAGTGPEKLFF. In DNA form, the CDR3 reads TGTGCCAGCTCACCAAGCGCAGGGACAGGGCCTGAAAAACTGTTTTTT.

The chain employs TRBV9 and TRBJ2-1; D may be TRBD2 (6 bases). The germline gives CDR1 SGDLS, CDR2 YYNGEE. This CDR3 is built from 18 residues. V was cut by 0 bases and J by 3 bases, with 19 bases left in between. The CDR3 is CASSVGGRTLSGYNEQFF. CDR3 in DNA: TGTGCCAGCAGCGTAGGTGGGAGGACCCTCTCGGGCTACAATGAGCAGTTCTTC.

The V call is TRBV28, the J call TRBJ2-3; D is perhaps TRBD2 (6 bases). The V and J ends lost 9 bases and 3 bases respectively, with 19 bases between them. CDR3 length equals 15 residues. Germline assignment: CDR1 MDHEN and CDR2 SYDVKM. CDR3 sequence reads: CASLGRGKETDTQYF. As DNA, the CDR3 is TGTGCCAGTCTGGGGCGGGGCAAAGAAACAGATACGCAGTATTTT.

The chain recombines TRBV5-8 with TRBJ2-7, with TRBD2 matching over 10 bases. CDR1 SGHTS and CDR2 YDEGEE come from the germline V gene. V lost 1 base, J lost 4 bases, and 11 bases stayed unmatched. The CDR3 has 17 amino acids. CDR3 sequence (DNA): TGTGCCAGCAGCTTGACCCGGGGGCTAGCGGGAGTGTACGAGCAGTACTTC. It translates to CASSLTRGLAGVYEQYF.